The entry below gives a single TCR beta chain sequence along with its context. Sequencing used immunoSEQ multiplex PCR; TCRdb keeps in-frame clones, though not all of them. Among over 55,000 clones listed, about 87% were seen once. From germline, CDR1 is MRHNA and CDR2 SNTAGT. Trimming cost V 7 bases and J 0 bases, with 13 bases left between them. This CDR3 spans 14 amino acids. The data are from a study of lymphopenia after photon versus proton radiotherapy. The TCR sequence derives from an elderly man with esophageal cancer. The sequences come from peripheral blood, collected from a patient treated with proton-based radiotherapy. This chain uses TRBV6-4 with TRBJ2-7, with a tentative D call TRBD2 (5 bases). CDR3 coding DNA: TGTGCCAGCAAGCGAGCGGAACACTCCTACGAGCAGTACTTC. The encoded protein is CASKRAEHSYEQYF.